This is a list of T cell receptor beta chains from one sample in a study of identifying expanded T cells in peripheral blood. Profiling relied on immunoSEQ multiplex PCR, and the TCRdb table lists in-frame clones only, not all of them. Counted here are about 85,000 clones, around 91% occurring once; the ten biggest clones make up about 3%. The material sequenced was blood. These receptors were taken from a person between 18 and 70 years old in good health. Both conserved end residues are part of each CDR3. The D gene is left open where the match is weak. Expanded clones are given a class, and other clones once, few, many or no size at all.

NA,TRBJ2-1,TRBV5-1,NA,CASSGNTGSNEQFF,TGCGCCAGCAGCGGAAATACAGGTTCCAATGAGCAGTTCTTC
NA,TRBJ2-1,TRBV10-1,TRBD2,CASSEGLTSGGYNEQFF,TGCGCCAGCAGTGAGGGGTTGACTAGCGGGGGGTACAATGAGCAGTTCTTC
NA,TRBJ2-1,TRBV7-2,NA,CASSDSTYNEQFF,TGTGCCAGCAGCGACAGCACCTACAATGAGCAGTTCTTC
NA,TRBJ1-4,TRBV30,NA,CAWRAKGGEEKLFF,TGTGCCTGGCGAGCCAAGGGTGGGGAGGAAAAACTGTTTTTT
NA,TRBJ2-5,TRBV6-6,NA,CASSYIGVEQETQYF,TGTGCCAGCAGTTATATAGGGGTAGAACAAGAGACCCAGTACTTC
NA,TRBJ2-3,TRBV5-4,NA,CASSRSTDTQYF,TGTGCCAGCAGCCGTAGCACAGATACGCAGTATTTT
once,TRBJ2-5,TRBV2,NA,CASSLQQTQYF,TGTGCCAGCAGTCTACAACAGACCCAGTACTTC
NA,TRBJ2-7,TRBV19,TRBD2,CASSIRELAGVLGEQYF,TGTGCCAGTAGTATCCGTGAACTAGCGGGGGTCCTAGGTGAGCAGTACTTC
NA,TRBJ1-1,TRBV6-6,NA,CASSPTLQVAFF,TGTGCCAGCAGCCCCACCCTCCAAGTGGCTTTCTTT
NA,TRBJ2-3,TRBV29-1,NA,CSVFPSSGWTDTQYF,TGCAGCGTTTTCCCGAGTTCTGGATGGACAGATACGCAGTATTTT
NA,TRBJ2-7,TRBV5-1,TRBD1,CASSFGQGYSYEQYF,TGCGCCAGCAGCTTCGGACAGGGTTATTCCTACGAGCAGTACTTC
NA,TRBJ1-1,TRBV9,NA,CASSVGGNGGWDTEAFF,TGTGCCAGCAGCGTAGGGGGGAATGGCGGTTGGGACACTGAAGCTTTCTTT
NA,TRBJ2-1,TRBV12-5,NA,CASGLVRDGGTFFGEQFF,TGTGCTAGTGGTTTGGTACGGGATGGCGGAACCTTTTTTGGTGAGCAGTTCTTC
NA,TRBJ2-5,TRBV7-2,TRBD1,CASSPPPGQGPQETQYF,TGTGCCAGCAGCCCCCCCCCTGGACAGGGGCCTCAAGAGACCCAGTACTTC
NA,TRBJ1-6,TRBV7-2,TRBD1,CASSLGAPGTGDSPLHF,TGTGCCAGCAGCTTAGGAGCTCCCGGGACAGGGGACTCACCCCTCCACTTT
NA,TRBJ2-7,TRBV6-1,TRBD2,CASSDRGTGGGDEQYF,TGTGCCAGCAGTGACAGAGGAACGGGAGGTGGTGACGAGCAGTACTTC
NA,TRBJ1-1,TRBV5-5,TRBD1,CASARGNLNTEAFF,TGTGCCAGCGCCAGGGGGAATTTGAACACTGAAGCTTTCTTT
NA,TRBJ2-1,TRBV11-3,NA,CASSLANNEQFF,TGTGCCAGCAGCTTAGCGAATAATGAGCAGTTCTTC
NA,TRBJ2-5,TRBV11-3,TRBD1,CASSVGDSELETQYF,TGTGCCAGCAGCGTCGGGGACAGCGAACTAGAGACCCAGTACTTC
NA,TRBJ2-3,TRBV5-1,NA,CASSRESPKLGDTQYF,TGCGCCAGCAGCCGGGAGTCTCCTAAACTGGGAGATACGCAGTATTTT
NA,TRBJ1-2,TRBV9,NA,CASTGRGQGYGYTF,TGTGCCAGCACCGGCAGGGGTCAAGGCTATGGCTACACCTTC
NA,TRBJ2-3,TRBV29-1,TRBD2,CSATGTSDLTDTQYF,TGCAGCGCCACCGGGACTAGCGACCTCACAGATACGCAGTATTTT
NA,TRBJ1-2,TRBV7-9,NA,CASSFGKGPNYGYTF,TGTGCCAGCAGCTTTGGGAAGGGTCCTAACTATGGCTACACCTTC
NA,TRBJ2-1,TRBV5-6,NA,CASSLFRDNEQFF,TGTGCCAGCAGCTTGTTTCGGGACAATGAGCAGTTCTTC
NA,TRBJ2-7,TRBV7-2,NA,CASSLARVTRYRYEQYF,TGTGCCAGCAGCTTAGCGAGGGTGACTAGATACCGCTACGAGCAGTACTTC
NA,TRBJ2-1,TRBV9,TRBD2,CASSVREGGSYNEQFF,TGTGCCAGCAGCGTACGGGAGGGCGGCTCCTACAATGAGCAGTTCTTC
NA,TRBJ2-1,TRBV6-1,NA,CASSEGPGDEQFF,TGTGCCAGCAGTGAGGGACCAGGCGATGAGCAGTTCTTC
NA,TRBJ1-6,TRBV19,TRBD1,CASSIMGQGLSPLHF,TGTGCCAGTAGTATTATGGGACAGGGTTTATCACCCCTCCACTTT
NA,TRBJ2-5,TRBV5-1,NA,CASSRQTGDQETQYF,TGCGCCAGCAGCAGACAGACAGGTGACCAAGAGACCCAGTACTTC
NA,TRBJ1-2,TRBV2,NA,CASQETATSYGYTF,TGTGCCAGCCAAGAGACAGCCACGAGCTATGGCTACACCTTC
once,TRBJ2-7,TRBV5-8,NA,CASSVGDHTAYEQYF,TGTGCCAGCAGCGTCGGCGACCACACCGCCTACGAGCAGTACTTC
many,TRBJ2-3,TRBV25-1,NA,CASSERRQGTDTQYF,TGTGCCAGCAGTGAAAGGAGACAGGGCACAGATACGCAGTATTTT
NA,TRBJ2-7,TRBV2,NA,CASSGGRYEQYF,TGTGCCAGCAGTGGGGGTCGGTACGAGCAGTACTTC
few,TRBJ1-1,TRBV6-9,NA,CASSSGHTEAFF,TGTGCCAGCAGTTCCGGGCACACTGAAGCTTTCTTT
once,TRBJ2-2,TRBV6-6,NA,CASRSGTRNTGELFF,TGTGCCAGCAGAAGCGGGACACGGAACACCGGGGAGCTGTTTTTT
NA,TRBJ2-3,TRBV18,NA,CASSGGLRTDTQYF,TGTGCCAGCTCTGGGGGACTGCGCACAGATACGCAGTATTTT
NA,TRBJ1-1,TRBV6-1,NA,CASSEAWQGNTEAFF,TGTGCCAGCAGTGAAGCGTGGCAGGGCAACACTGAAGCTTTCTTT
NA,TRBJ2-7,TRBV7-2,TRBD2,CASRRGTSTHEQYF,TGTGCCTCCAGGCGGGGGACTAGCACCCACGAGCAGTACTTC
NA,TRBJ2-3,TRBV11-3,TRBD1,CASSPGAGTGGSTDTQYF,TGTGCCAGCAGCCCAGGGGCCGGGACAGGGGGAAGCACAGATACGCAGTATTTT
once,TRBJ1-1,TRBV2,NA,CASSGQSNTEAFF,TGTGCCAGCAGTGGACAGTCGAACACTGAAGCTTTCTTT
NA,TRBJ1-1,TRBV29-1,TRBD1,CSASRDRDSTEAFF,TGCAGCGCCTCCAGGGACAGGGATAGCACTGAAGCTTTCTTT